This T cell receptor beta chain was captured in a study of beta chain features in type 1 diabetes (dated by TCRdb to 2016 to 2019). Study-wide context: No differences in mean age, gender distribution, total cell number or subset yield were found between patients and healthy donors. A total of 107,917,701 sorted cells were examined across all samples, and the number of cells per subset was strongly correlated with RNA yield. In the study, recently diagnosed type 1 diabetes patients and matched healthy donors were compared on the TCRB repertoires of their sorted circulating CD4+ T cell subsets. Whereas all 30 or so donors provided naive and central memory subsets, regulatory and stem cell-like memory subsets were isolated from just 8 patients and roughly eight healthy donors.

Its CDR3 holds 15 amino acids, cysteine through phenylalanine. The DNA shown is the 45-base CDR3, in frame from base 1. V loses 7 bases, J loses 0 bases, and the germline ends lie 13 bases apart. CDR1 is given as MNHEY and CDR2 as SVGAGI, both from the germline V gene. As to this clone: The antigen it recognizes is unknown. No much larger clone exists at a distance of one base, and base qualities are not known.

The High Capacity cDNA Reverse Transcription Kit was used to reverse transcribe all of the isolated RNA, meaning that expressed TCRB transcripts were what got sequenced. Naive, central memory and regulatory T cell samples underwent deep immunoSEQ sequencing, averaging about 3.3 million total reads per sample. After sorted cells were lysed in RLT buffer, RNA was extracted with DNase-treated RNeasy Micro or Mini kits, with the choice depending on cell number. To prevent cross-contamination, every cell subset was processed on its own, while patient and healthy donor samples were processed together. TCRB sequences were amplified from cDNA with the immunoSEQ multiplex PCR, producing 87-bp fragments spanning the CDR3 region. Amplicons were sequenced on the Illumina HiSeq platform. In the authors' own workflow: Synthetic template baselines were used to correct PCR bias computationally, reads within Hamming distance 2 were collapsed together, and singletons that could not be merged were discarded. Reads were aligned against IMGT so that V, D and J genes, CDR3 length and insertions or deletions at six rearrangement sites could be assigned. Within each subset, clonotype counts were normalized to sorted cell number, after which true diversity and Gini coefficients were computed with the tcR R package. The overlap coefficient, calculated on TCRB nucleotide sequences, was used to measure repertoire sharing. As a proxy for the pre-selection repertoire, out-of-frame TCRB sequences from naive cells were analyzed. TCRdb retrieved this table from immuneACCESS and kept in-frame rearrangements only. Not all clones are present; in checked studies, unresolved V genes account for under half, and no reason is known for the remainder. The DNA gave D and trimming, while V, J and clone size come from that table. This sample lists 300,000 to 450,000 clones; around 12% were detected once. The ten largest clonotypes hold roughly 0.015% of the sample.

From each donor, a single peripheral blood sample of about 110 mL on average was drawn into heparinised tubes. Using a panel that included CD45RO, CCR7, CD25, CD127, CD95 and CD27, naive, central memory, regulatory and stem cell-like memory CD4+ T cells were sorted on a BD FACSAria II. Every sorted population had a purity above 98%. Right away, PBMCs were isolated by Lymphoprep density gradient centrifugation and were stained directly, with no culture step. To minimize batch effects, samples were stained and sorted in pairs, one healthy donor with one patient per experiment. Findings and caveats that apply to the study as a whole: Patients with type 1 diabetes made fewer insertions and deleted more nucleotides at VDJ recombination sites, implying thymic rearrangement abnormalities. Sequencing cDNA rather than genomic DNA could over-represent highly expressing activated cells, although activation and CD3 levels did not differ between groups. Naive, central memory and regulatory TCRB repertoires appeared more similar among patients than among healthy donors. A moderate but significant shortening of TCRB CDR3 length was observed in type 1 diabetes patients in all four CD4+ subsets. Because small numbers of individuals were included in the HLA sub-analyses, any influence of HLA type on TCRB rearrangement was left unresolved. Shorter templates might have been favored by PCR, but patient and control samples were amplified and corrected together, so both groups would have been affected equally by any skew.

The sequence links TRBV6-5 to TRBJ1-3; TRBD1 is possibly the D segment (6 matching bases). The origin of this receptor is a man younger than 35 in good health. The sequenced sample consisted of naive CD4+ T cells from blood. Sample cell subset or site, as interpreted from the label and publication: true naive CD4+ T cells. The base sequence is TGTGCCAGCATGGACAGATACTTCTCTGGAAACACCATATATTTT. It translates to CASMDRYFSGNTIYF.